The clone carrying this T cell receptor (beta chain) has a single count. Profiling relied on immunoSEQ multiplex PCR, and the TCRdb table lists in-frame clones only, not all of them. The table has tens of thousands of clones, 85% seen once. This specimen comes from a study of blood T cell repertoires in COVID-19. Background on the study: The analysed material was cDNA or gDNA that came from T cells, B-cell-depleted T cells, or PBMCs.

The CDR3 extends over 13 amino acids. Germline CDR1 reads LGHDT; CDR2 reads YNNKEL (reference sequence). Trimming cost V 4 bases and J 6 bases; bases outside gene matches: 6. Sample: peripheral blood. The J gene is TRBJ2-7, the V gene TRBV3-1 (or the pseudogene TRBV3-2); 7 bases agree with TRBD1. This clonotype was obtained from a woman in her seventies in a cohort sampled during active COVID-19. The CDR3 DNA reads TGTGCCAGCAGCCCGGGGACAGCCACCGAGCAGTACTTC. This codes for CASSPGTATEQYF.